The count of the clone carrying this T cell receptor (beta chain) is one. Its target is not known. Method: immunoSEQ multiplex PCR; TCRdb's copy keeps in-frame clones and lacks some. The sample holds more than 2 million clones, approximately 92% seen once. These data belong to a study of shared clonotypes between healthy human individuals. Study outcomes and limitations: Among donors, the sharing of clonotypes was expected to be influenced by sequencing depth.

J lost 4 bases, V lost 0 bases, and 2 bases had no gene match. CDR3 size: 15 residues. Germline V gene sequence: CDR1 PRHDT, CDR2 FYEKMQ (reference sequence). Positive CCR7 selection of CD45RO-negative cells yielded the naive CD8 cells, and terminally differentiated effector memory CD45RA+ cells were excluded. The clonotype originates from a man in his late teens or twenties in good health. Some clones in this sample may be carry-over from other donors' samples. Sequencing was carried out using naive CD8+ T cells from PBMCs. The V and J genes are TRBV13 and TRBJ1-1, with TRBD1 matching over 10 bases. The CDR3 DNA reads as TGTGCCAGCAGCTTAGGGGGACAGGGGAGCACTGAAGCTTTCTTT. It yields the protein CASSLGGQGSTEAFF.